This T cell receptor beta chain was obtained from a study of CD8+ T cells in alopecia areata. V was shortened by 0 bases and J by 4 bases, with 14 bases between the two germline ends. The CDR3 is made up of 15 amino acids. CDR1 and CDR2 from the germline V gene are GTSNPN and SVGIG (reference sequence). On this clone: Its antigen is undetermined.

General study results and limits: In scalp samples, resident alphabeta T cells of normal skin are also sequenced. Higher clonality was seen in lesional scalp than in normal scalp, especially in alopecia totalis/universalis.

Extracted RNA was reverse transcribed into cDNA, the sequencing template. Assay used: immunoSEQ multiplex PCR; TCRdb lists only in-frame clones, some missing. The table has about 190,000 clones, 50% to 60% seen once; the top ten hold around 0.7%. Treatment given: oral pan-JAK inhibitor, 5-10 mg twice daily. The sequence came from a human donor with alopecia areata. The gene calls are TRBV30 and TRBJ2-3; TRBD2 might be the D (7 bases). The sequencing used CD4+ T cells sorted from blood, collected at week 4, from a patient treated with tofacitinib. CDR3 region: CAWSVPGGRADTQYF. CDR3 coding DNA: TGTGCCTGGAGTGTACCGGGGGGCAGGGCAGATACGCAGTATTTT.